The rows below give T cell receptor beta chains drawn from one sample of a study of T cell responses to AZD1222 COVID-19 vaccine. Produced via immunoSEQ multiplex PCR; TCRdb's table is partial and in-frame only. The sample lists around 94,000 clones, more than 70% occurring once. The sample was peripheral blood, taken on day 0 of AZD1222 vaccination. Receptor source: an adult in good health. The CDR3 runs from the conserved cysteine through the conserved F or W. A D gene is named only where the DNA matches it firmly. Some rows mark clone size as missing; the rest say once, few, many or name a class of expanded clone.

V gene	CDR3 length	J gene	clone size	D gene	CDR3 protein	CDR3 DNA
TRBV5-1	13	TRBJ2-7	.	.	CASSHDSTYEQYF	TGCGCCAGCAGCCACGACAGTACCTACGAGCAGTACTTC
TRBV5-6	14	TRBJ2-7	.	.	CASRPRDRIYEQYF	TGTGCCAGCAGACCCCGGGACCGCATCTACGAGCAGTACTTC
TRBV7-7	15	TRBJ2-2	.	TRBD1	CASSLGTGVTGELFF	TGTGCCAGCAGCTTGGGCACAGGGGTGACCGGGGAGCTGTTTTTT
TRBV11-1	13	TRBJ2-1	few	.	CASSLPGGHEQFF	TGTGCCAGCAGCTTACCGGGCGGGCATGAGCAGTTCTTC
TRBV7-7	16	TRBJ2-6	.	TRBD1	CASSSRTGTGANVLTF	TGTGCCAGCAGCTCACGGACAGGGACTGGGGCCAACGTCCTGACTTTC
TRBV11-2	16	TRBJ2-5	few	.	CASSLGQGTNQETQYF	TGTGCCAGCAGCTTAGGGCAGGGGACCAACCAAGAGACCCAGTACTTC
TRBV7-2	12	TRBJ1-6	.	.	CASSSLRQPLHF	TGTGCCAGCAGCTCTCTTCGTCAGCCCCTCCACTTT
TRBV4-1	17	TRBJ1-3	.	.	CASSQGGVLVSGNTIYF	TGCGCCAGCAGCCAAGGGGGAGTGTTGGTTTCTGGAAACACCATATATTTT
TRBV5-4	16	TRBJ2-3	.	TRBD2	CASSLIAGGRSDTQYF	TGTGCCAGCAGCTTGATAGCGGGGGGGCGGTCAGATACGCAGTATTTT
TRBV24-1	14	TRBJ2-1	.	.	CATSAAGRVNEQFF	TGTGCCACCAGTGCGGCAGGGCGGGTGAATGAGCAGTTCTTC
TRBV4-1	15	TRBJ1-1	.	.	CASSQEGAMNTEAFF	TGCGCCAGCAGCCAAGAAGGGGCCATGAACACTGAAGCTTTCTTT
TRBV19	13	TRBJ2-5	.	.	CASSTIRGETQYF	TGTGCCAGTAGTACTATTCGAGGCGAGACCCAGTACTTC
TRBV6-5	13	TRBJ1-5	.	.	CASSPDFSQPQHF	TGTGCCAGCAGTCCGGACTTTTCTCAGCCCCAGCATTTT
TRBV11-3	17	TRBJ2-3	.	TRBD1	CASSLDLWTGGTDTQYF	TGTGCCAGCAGCTTAGATCTTTGGACAGGAGGCACAGATACGCAGTATTTT
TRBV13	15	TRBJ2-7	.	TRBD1	CASSPTGQGLYEQYF	TGTGCCAGCAGCCCTACCGGACAGGGCCTCTACGAGCAGTACTTC
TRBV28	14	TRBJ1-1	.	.	CASSLRGAITEAFF	TGTGCCAGCAGTTTACGGGGGGCCATCACTGAAGCTTTCTTT
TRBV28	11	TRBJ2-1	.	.	CASRSRRGQFF	TGTGCCAGCCGGTCCCGGCGGGGGCAGTTCTTC
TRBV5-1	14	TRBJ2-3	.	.	CASSWRVSTDTQYF	TGCGCCAGCAGCTGGAGAGTTAGCACAGATACGCAGTATTTT
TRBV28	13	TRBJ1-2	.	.	CASSPGSVNGYTF	TGTGCCAGCAGCCCGGGTTCGGTCAATGGCTACACCTTC
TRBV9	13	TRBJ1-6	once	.	CASSGGGGGPLHF	TGTGCCAGCAGCGGGGGAGGGGGAGGACCCCTCCACTTT
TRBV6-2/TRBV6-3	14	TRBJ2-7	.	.	CASSYGPLAYEQYF	TGTGCCAGCAGTTACGGGCCGCTAGCCTACGAGCAGTACTTC
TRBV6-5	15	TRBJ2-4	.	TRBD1	CASRATTGSFDIQYF	TGTGCCAGCAGAGCTACGACAGGGTCGTTCGACATTCAGTACTTC
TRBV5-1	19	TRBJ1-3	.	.	CASSLGPGQRDGSGNTIYF	TGCGCCAGCAGCCTGGGCCCAGGACAGAGAGATGGGTCTGGAAACACCATATATTTT